This T cell receptor beta chain was obtained from a study of CD4 T cells in relation to SARS-CoV-2 and coronaviruses. TCRdb's table, derived via immunoSEQ multiplex PCR, lists solely in-frame clones and lacks some. This table holds some 21,000 clones, 74% found once. The germline V gene encodes CDR1 ENHRY and CDR2 SYGVKD. The CDR3 has 13 residues. V dropped 9 bases and J dropped 3 bases, with 14 bases sitting between them. This clone was seen once. Its antigen is as yet unknown. Unexposed donor CD4+ T cells date from 2011-2018, before the COVID-19 pandemic. The cells were cultured for around ten days before CD4+ T cells were isolated.

V usage is TRBV10-3 and J usage is TRBJ1-1; D perhaps matches TRBD1 (5 bases). This TCR was sampled from a human donor in good health. The sample comprised CD4+ T cells from PBMCs, cultured in vitro. The CDR3 DNA sequence: TGTGCCATTAATCCGTCGGGGGACACTGAAGCTTTCTTT. Protein: CAINPSGDTEAFF.